This TCR beta chain was profiled in a study of blood T cell repertoires in COVID-19. Looking at the study overall: Sample material is recorded as cDNA or gDNA derived from T cells, B-cell-depleted T cells, or PBMCs.

Original handling: It was from reference gene primer amplification that nucleated cell counts were estimated. TCRdb keeps only in-frame clones here, not all; method: immunoSEQ multiplex PCR. V and J calls and clone size come straight from that table; D and trimming were deduced from the DNA. The sample includes more than 55,000 clones, around 87% of them seen just once. Seattle's cohort entered during active infection and was followed longitudinally. This clone showed up just once. This receptor was obtained from a woman aged 60-70 years with COVID-19, enrolled during active disease. The specimen was peripheral blood.

The CDR3 here is CASMPGGRSNEQFF. The CDR3 nucleotides read TGCGCCAGCATGCCGGGAGGCCGGAGCAATGAGCAGTTCTTC. This chain connects TRBV5-1 to TRBJ2-1; 7 nucleotides line up with TRBD2. CDR1 and CDR2 from the germline V gene are SGHRS and YFSETQ. The CDR3 sequence is 14 residues long. V was clipped by 6 bases and J by 6 bases; unmatched bases: 9.